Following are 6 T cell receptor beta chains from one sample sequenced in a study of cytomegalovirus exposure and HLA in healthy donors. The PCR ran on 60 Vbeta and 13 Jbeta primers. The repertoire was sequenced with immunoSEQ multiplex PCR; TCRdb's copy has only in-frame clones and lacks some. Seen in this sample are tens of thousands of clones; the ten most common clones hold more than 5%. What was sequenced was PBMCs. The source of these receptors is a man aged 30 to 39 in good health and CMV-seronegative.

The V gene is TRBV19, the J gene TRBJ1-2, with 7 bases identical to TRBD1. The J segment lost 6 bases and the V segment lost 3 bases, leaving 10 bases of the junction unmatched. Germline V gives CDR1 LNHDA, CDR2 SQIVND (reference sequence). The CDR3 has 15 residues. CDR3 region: CASSIIQGDIDGYTF. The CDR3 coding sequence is TGTGCCAGTAGTATCATCCAGGGGGACATAGATGGCTACACCTTC. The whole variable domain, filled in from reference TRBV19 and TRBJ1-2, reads DGGITQSPKYLFRKEGQNVTLSCEQNLNHDAMYWYRQDPGQGLRLIYYSQIVNDFQKGDIAEGYSVSREKKESFPLTVTSAQKNPTAFYLCASSIIQGDIDGYTFGSGTRLTVV.

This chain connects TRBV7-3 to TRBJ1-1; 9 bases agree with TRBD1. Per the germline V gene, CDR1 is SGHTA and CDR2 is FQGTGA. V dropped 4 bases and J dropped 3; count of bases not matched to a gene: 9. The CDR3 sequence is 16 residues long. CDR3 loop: CASSSSRDRVYTEAFF. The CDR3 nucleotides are TGTGCCAGCAGCTCATCCCGGGACAGGGTATACACTGAAGCTTTCTTT.

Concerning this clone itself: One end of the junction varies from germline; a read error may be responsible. The CDR3 loop reads CASSVRVGPDSPLHF. In nucleotides, the CDR3 is TGTGCCAGCAGCGTACGAGTGGGTCCGGACTCACCCCTACACTTT. The chain couples TRBV9 to TRBJ1-6; D gene ambiguous. The germline V gene has CDR1 SGDLS and CDR2 YYNGEE. This CDR3 has 15 residues.

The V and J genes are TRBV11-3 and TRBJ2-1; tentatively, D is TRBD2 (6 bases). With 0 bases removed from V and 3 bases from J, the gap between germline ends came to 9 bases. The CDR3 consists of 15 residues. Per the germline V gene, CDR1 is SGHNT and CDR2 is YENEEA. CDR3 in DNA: TGTGCCAGCAGCTTAGATCGGAGGGGCTACAATGAGCAGTTCTTC. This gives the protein CASSLDRRGYNEQFF. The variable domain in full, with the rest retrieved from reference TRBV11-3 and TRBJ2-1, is EAGVVQSPRYKIIEKKQPVAFWCNPISGHNTLYWYLQNLGQGPELLIRYENEEAVDDSQLPKDRFSAERLKGVDSTLKIQPAELGDSAVYLCASSLDRRGYNEQFFGPGTRLTVL.

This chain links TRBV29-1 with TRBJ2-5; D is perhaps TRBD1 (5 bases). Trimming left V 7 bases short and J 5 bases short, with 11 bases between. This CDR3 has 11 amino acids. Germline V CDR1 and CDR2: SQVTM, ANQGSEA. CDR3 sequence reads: CSEQGEETQYF. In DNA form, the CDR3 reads TGCAGCGAGCAGGGCGAGGAGACCCAGTACTTC.

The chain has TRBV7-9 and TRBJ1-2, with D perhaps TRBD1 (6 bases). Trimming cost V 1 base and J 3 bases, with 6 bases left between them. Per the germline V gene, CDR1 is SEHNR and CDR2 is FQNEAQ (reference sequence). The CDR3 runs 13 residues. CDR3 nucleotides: TGTGCCAGCAGCTTAGGACAGGACTATGGCTACACCTTC. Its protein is CASSLGQDYGYTF.